The entry below describes one T cell receptor beta chain. Its target is unknown. The CDR3 covers 15 residues. Germline V gene sequence: CDR1 KGHSH, CDR2 LQKENI. V was pared by 3 bases and J by 2 bases, with 11 bases between. The method was immunoSEQ multiplex PCR; TCRdb's version includes in-frame clones alone and lacks a portion of them. This sample has approximately 1.5 million clones, with 98% found just once. The data were obtained in a study of shared clonotypes between healthy human individuals. General study points: The study sampled only blood, and tissue repertoires likely differ. In a handful of donors, around 5.5% of naive CD4 clonotypes appeared in common. There were few donors, and this limited the genetic and exposure-history diversity represented. The expectation was that sequencing depth would affect clonotype sharing among donors.

Sequenced sample: naive CD4+ T cells sorted from blood. Noted subset: CD45RA+ positively selected. The TCR was taken from a man aged 25-40 years in good health. This chain joins TRBV18 and TRBJ1-5; tentatively, D is TRBD1 (5 bases). As DNA, the CDR3 is TGTGCCAGCTCACCGGATCCGGGGGGCAATCAGCCCCAGCATTTT. Its translation is CASSPDPGGNQPQHF.